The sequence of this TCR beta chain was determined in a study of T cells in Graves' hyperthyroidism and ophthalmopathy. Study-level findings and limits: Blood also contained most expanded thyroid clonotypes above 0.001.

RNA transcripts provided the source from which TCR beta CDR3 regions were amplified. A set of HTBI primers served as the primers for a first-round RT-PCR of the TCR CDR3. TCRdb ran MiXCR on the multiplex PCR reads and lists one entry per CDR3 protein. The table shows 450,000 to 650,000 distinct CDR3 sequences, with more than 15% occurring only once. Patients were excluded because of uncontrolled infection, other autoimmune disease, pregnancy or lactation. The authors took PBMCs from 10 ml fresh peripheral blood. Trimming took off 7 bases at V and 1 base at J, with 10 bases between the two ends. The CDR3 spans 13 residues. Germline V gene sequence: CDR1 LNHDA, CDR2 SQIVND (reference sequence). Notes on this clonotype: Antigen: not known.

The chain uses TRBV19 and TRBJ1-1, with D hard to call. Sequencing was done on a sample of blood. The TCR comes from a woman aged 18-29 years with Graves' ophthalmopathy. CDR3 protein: CASTPVPNTEAFF. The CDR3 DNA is TGTGCCAGTACCCCCGTCCCGAACACTGAAGCTTTCTTT. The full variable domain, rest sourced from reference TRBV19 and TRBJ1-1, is DGGITQSPKYLFRKEGQNVTLSCEQNLNHDAMYWYRQDPGQGLRLIYYSQIVNDFQKGDIAEGYSVSREKKESFPLTVTSAQKNPTAFYLCASTPVPNTEAFFGQGTRLTVV.